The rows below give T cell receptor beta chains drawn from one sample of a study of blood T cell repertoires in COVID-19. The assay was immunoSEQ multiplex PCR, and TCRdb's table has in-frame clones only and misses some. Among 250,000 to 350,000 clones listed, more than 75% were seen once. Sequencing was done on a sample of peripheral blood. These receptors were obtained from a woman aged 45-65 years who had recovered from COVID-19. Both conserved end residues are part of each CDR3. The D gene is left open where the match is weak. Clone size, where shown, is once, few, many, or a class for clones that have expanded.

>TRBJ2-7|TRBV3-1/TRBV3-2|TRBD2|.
TGTGCCAGCAGCCAAGGGGTTCCCTTTGGACTAGCGGACTCCTACGAGCAGTACTTC
CASSQGVPFGLADSYEQYF
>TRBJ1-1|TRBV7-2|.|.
TGTGCCAGCAGCTTAGTGGCAGGGGTCCAGAACACTGAAGCTTTCTTT
CASSLVAGVQNTEAFF
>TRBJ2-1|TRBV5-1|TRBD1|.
TGCGCCAGCAGCTTGGCCTCGGGACAGGGGGCAAAGCAGTTCTTC
CASSLASGQGAKQFF
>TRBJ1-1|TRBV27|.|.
TGTGCCAGCAGAACACCAGGGTATAGTGACACTGAAGCTTTCTTT
CASRTPGYSDTEAFF
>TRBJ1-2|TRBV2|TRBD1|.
TGTGCCAGCACCGAACTAAGGACAGGGGTCTATGGCTACACCTTC
CASTELRTGVYGYTF
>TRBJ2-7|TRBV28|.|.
TGTGCCAGCAGTTTCTCCAAGAGCGAGCAGTACTTC
CASSFSKSEQYF
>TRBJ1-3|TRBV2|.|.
TGTGCCAGCAGTACAGGGATCGCCATATATTTT
CASSTGIAIYF
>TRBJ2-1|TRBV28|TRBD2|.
TGTGCCAGCAGTTTAGGGAGGGCCGAGCGAGAGCAGTTCTTC
CASSLGRAEREQFF
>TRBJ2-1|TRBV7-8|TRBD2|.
TGTGCCAGCAGCTTACGGACTAGCGGGAAGGATGAGCAGTTCTTC
CASSLRTSGKDEQFF
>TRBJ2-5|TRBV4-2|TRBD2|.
TGTGCCAGCAGCCTATCTGGACTAGCGGGGGGCCAAGAGACCCAGTACTTC
CASSLSGLAGGQETQYF
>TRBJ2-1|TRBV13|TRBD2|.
TGTGCCAGCTTGAGCACGGGACTAGCCCACAATGAGCAGTTCTTC
CASLSTGLAHNEQFF
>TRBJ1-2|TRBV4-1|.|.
TGCGCCAGCAGCCAAGTCAGGGAAGGAGGCTACACCTTC
CASSQVREGGYTF
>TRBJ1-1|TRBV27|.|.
TGTGCCAGCAGTTTTAGAGGCACTGAAGCTTTCTTT
CASSFRGTEAFF
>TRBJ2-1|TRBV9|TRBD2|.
TGTGCCAGCAGTTTAGCGGGGGAGAGAGCGGATGAGCAGTTCTTC
CASSLAGERADEQFF
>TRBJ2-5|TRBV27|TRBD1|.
TGTGCCAGCAGCCGGGGACAGGGGGCGCTTGTCCAGTACTTC
CASSRGQGALVQYF
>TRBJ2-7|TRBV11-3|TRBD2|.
TGTGCCAGCAGCCGAATAGCGGGAGGGGTTTACGAGCAGTACTTC
CASSRIAGGVYEQYF
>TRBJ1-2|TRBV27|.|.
TGTGCCAGCAGTTTAGCTCGGACAGACTATGGCTACACCTTC
CASSLARTDYGYTF
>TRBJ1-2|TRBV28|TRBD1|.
TGTGCCAGCAGTGGGACAGGGGGCTATGGCTACACCTTC
CASSGTGGYGYTF
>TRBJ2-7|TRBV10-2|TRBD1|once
TGCGCCAGCAGAGACTCCGGGACAGGGACCCACGAGCAGTACTTC
CASRDSGTGTHEQYF
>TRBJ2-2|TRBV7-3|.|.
TGTGCCAGCAGCTTTACAGGGTCCCCCGTCGGGGAGCTGTTTTTT
CASSFTGSPVGELFF
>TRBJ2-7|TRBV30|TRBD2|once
TGTGCCTGGAGTGAACAGCGGGAACCCTACGAGCAGTACTTC
CAWSEQREPYEQYF
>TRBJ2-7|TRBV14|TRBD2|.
TGTGCCGTACTAGCGGGTAACTACGAGCAGTACTTC
CAVLAGNYEQYF
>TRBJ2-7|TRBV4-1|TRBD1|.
TGCGCCAGCAGCCAAGTGGGGACAGCTCGGTACTTC
CASSQVGTARYF
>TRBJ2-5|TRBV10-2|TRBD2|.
TGCGCCAGCGGGTATAGCGGGAGGGCAGGAGAGACCCAGTACTTC
CASGYSGRAGETQYF
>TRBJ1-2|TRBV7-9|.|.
TGTGCCAGCAGCTTATCCGGCGGACTCTATGGCTACACCTTC
CASSLSGGLYGYTF
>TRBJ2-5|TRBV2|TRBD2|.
TGTGCCAGCAGACCAGCGGGAGCCGGAGAGACCCAGTACTTC
CASRPAGAGETQYF
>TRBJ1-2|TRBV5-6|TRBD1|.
TGTGCCAGCAGCTTCGACAGGGCCTCTGGCTACACCTTC
CASSFDRASGYTF
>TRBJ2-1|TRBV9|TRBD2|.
TGTGCCAGCAGCGTAGCTTCGGGGGGGCGAGGCAATGAGCAGTTCTTC
CASSVASGGRGNEQFF
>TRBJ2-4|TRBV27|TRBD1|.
TGTGCCAGCAGTTTACGACAGGGAGTGGGGAACATTCAGTACTTC
CASSLRQGVGNIQYF
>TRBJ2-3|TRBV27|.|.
TGTGCCAGCAGTACACCTAGCACAGATACGCAGTATTTT
CASSTPSTDTQYF
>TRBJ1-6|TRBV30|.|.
TGTGCCTGGGGGATACAGGGTGGAGATTCACCCCTCCACTTT
CAWGIQGGDSPLHF
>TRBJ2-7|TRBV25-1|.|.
TGTGCCAGCAGTCACTTGAGCTCCTACGAGCAGTACTTC
CASSHLSSYEQYF
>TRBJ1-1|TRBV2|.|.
TGTGCCACCCTGACAGAGAACACTGAAGCTTTCTTT
CATLTENTEAFF
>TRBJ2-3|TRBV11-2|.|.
TGTGCCAGCAGCCCCCGGACAGCAGATACGCAGTATTTT
CASSPRTADTQYF
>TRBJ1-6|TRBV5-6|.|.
TGTGCCAGCACCAATGGCGGGAGGGGAGAATCACCCCTCCACTTT
CASTNGGRGESPLHF
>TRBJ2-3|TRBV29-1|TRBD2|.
TGCAGCGTTGGACCGTTTGCGGGAGGGACGAGAGATACGCAGTATTTT
CSVGPFAGGTRDTQYF
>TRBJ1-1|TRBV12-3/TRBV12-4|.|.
TGTGCCAGCAGTTTCAACCCGGACACTGAAGCTTTCTTT
CASSFNPDTEAFF
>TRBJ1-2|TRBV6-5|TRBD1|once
TGTGCCAGCAGTAACTTGCTCAGGGACAGCTTAGAGGGCTACACCTTC
CASSNLLRDSLEGYTF
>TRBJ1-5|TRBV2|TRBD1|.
TGTGCCAGCAGTATATATGGGACAGGGAAGCGCAATCAGCCCCAGCATTTT
CASSIYGTGKRNQPQHF
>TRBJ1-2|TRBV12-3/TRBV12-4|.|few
TGTGCCATACAGGGCAGAACTAACTATGGCTACACCTTC
CAIQGRTNYGYTF
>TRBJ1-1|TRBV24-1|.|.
TGTGCCACCAGTGATTTCCCCCAACATAACACTGAAGCTTTCTTT
CATSDFPQHNTEAFF
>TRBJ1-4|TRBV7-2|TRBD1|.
TGTGCCAGCAGCTCCGGTATTGACAGGGGGCGGGAAAAACTGTTTTTT
CASSSGIDRGREKLFF
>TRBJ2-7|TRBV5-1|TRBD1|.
TGCGCCAGCAGCTTGGAAGGACAGGGGGCCTACGAGCAGTACTTC
CASSLEGQGAYEQYF
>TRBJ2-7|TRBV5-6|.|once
TGTGCCAGCAGCTTGGTAGGGGAGGATGGCGGGGAGCAGTACTTC
CASSLVGEDGGEQYF
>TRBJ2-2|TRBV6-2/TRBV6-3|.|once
TGTGCCAGCAGCCCCTCCGGGACACCGAACGGGGGGGAGCTGTTTTTT
CASSPSGTPNGGELFF
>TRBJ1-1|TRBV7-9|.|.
TGTGCCAGCAGACCTAATAGCGTCGGCACTGAAGCTTTCTTT
CASRPNSVGTEAFF
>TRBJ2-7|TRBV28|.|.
TGTGCCACCCAGGAGGGGACCTACGAGCAGTACTTC
CATQEGTYEQYF
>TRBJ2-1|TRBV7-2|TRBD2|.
TGTGCCAGCAGCTTAGTGGCGGGGGACTACAATGAGCAGTTCTTC
CASSLVAGDYNEQFF
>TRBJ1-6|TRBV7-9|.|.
TGTGCCAGCAGCCTAGGGAGCGGGGAGGATAATTCACCCCTCCACTTT
CASSLGSGEDNSPLHF
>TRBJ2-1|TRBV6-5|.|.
TGTGCCACTAGACAGGTGTCCTACAATGAGCAGTTCTTC
CATRQVSYNEQFF
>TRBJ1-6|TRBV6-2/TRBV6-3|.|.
TGTGCCAGCAGTTACGTCACGGATTCACCCCTCCACTTT
CASSYVTDSPLHF
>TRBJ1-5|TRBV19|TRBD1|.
TGTGCCAGTGCCGGGACAGGGGGAAATCAGCCCCAGCATTTT
CASAGTGGNQPQHF
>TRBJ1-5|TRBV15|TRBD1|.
TGTGCCACCAGCAGAGGAAAATGGACAGGGGCCGCCCAAAATCAGCCCCAGCATTTT
CATSRGKWTGAAQNQPQHF
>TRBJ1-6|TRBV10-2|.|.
TGCGCCAGCAGTGAATCAGTCAATTCACCCCTCCACTTT
CASSESVNSPLHF